These 12 T cell receptor beta chains originate from one sample sequenced in a study of siplizumab effects on memory and regulatory T cells. Some clones are missing from TCRdb's copy, which holds only in-frame ones; the method was immunoSEQ multiplex PCR. The profile shows about 100,000 clones, 91% of them singletons. The sample was CD4+ T cells sorted from blood. Receptors were obtained from a human donor in good health.

The J gene is TRBJ1-1, the V gene TRBV6-5; 8 bases match TRBD1. Germline loops: CDR1 MNHEY, CDR2 SVGAGI. The CDR3 is 15 residues long. V was clipped by 0 bases and J by 8 bases; unmatched bases: 8. The CDR3, as DNA: TGTGCCAGCAGTTACTCGGGGACAGGAAGCCGAGAAGCTTTCTTT. Translation: CASSYSGTGSREAFF.

This chain connects TRBV7-2 to TRBJ2-3; 11 nucleotides line up with TRBD2. The CDR3 spans 16 residues. V lost 5 bases and J lost 4; bases outside the gene matches: 8. Germline assignment: CDR1 SGHTA and CDR2 FQGNSA. The CDR3 region is CASSLTSGVRPDTQYF. The CDR3 DNA reads TGTGCCAGCAGCCTGACTAGCGGGGTACGCCCAGATACGCAGTATTTT.

The chain joins TRBV27 to TRBJ2-1, with 11 bases fitting TRBD2. Germline lookup yields CDR1 MNHEY and CDR2 SMNVEV (reference sequence). The junction had 10 bases not matched to a gene; V was cut back by 8 bases and J by 1 base. CDR3 length: 17 residues. Here the CDR3 reads CASRTPIAGGSYNEQFF. DNA of the CDR3: TGTGCCAGCCGAACCCCCATAGCGGGGGGGTCCTACAATGAGCAGTTCTTC.

The chain combines TRBV5-1 with TRBJ1-2; D might be TRBD1 (6 bases). The ends were cut back, 4 bases at V and 4 bases at J, with 14 bases in the middle. The CDR3 length is 14 residues. From germline, CDR1 is SGHRS and CDR2 YFSETQ. The chain's CDR3 is CASSQGTMGYGYTF. The DNA for the CDR3 is TGCGCCAGCAGCCAGGGGACCATGGGCTATGGCTACACCTTC.

The V and J genes are TRBV27 and TRBJ2-5; D remains unclear. Germline V CDR1 and CDR2: MNHEY, SMNVEV (reference sequence). V was trimmed by 2 bases and J by 4 bases, leaving 5 bases between them. The CDR3 has 12 amino acids. CDR3 DNA sequence: TGTGCCAGCAGTTTAGTCGGAGAGACCCAGTACTTC. This gives the protein CASSLVGETQYF.

As DNA, the CDR3 is TGTGCCATCAGTGGTGGGGCAGTCCAAGAGACCCAGTACTTC. Its protein product is CAISGGAVQETQYF. This rearrangement joins TRBV10-3 to TRBJ2-5; D might be TRBD1 (5 bases). Germline-derived CDR1 and CDR2 are ENHRY and SYGVKD. CDR3 length equals 14 residues. The V and J ends lost 4 bases and 1 base respectively, with 10 bases between them.

The chain has TRBV6-4 and TRBJ2-7; TRBD1 matches 7 bases. With 3 bases clipped from V and 0 bases from J, the junction kept 5 bases outside the gene matches. The CDR3 contains 15 residues. Germline CDR1 MRHNA, CDR2 SNTAGT. CDR3 DNA sequence: TGTGCCAGCAGTGAGTCGACAGGGAGCTCCTACGAGCAGTACTTC. Encoded protein: CASSESTGSSYEQYF.

The chain recombines TRBV20-1 with TRBJ2-7; no clear D. The CDR3 spans 11 residues. Germline-derived CDR1 and CDR2 are DFQATT and SNEGSKA (reference sequence). Trimming took off 3 bases at V and 3 bases at J, with 6 bases between the two ends. In DNA form, the CDR3 reads TGCAGTGCTAGGTCGGGCTACGAGCAGTACTTC. Translating gives CSARSGYEQYF.

The chain uses TRBV12-5 and TRBJ1-5; TRBD1 matches at 7 bases. V was clipped by 2 bases and J by 7 bases; unmatched bases: 5. The CDR3 consists of 14 residues. Germline loops: CDR1 LGHNT, CDR2 FRNRAP. The CDR3 reads CASGLNGQAQPQHF. The DNA for the CDR3 is TGTGCTAGTGGTTTGAACGGACAGGCCCAGCCCCAGCATTTT.

This chain connects TRBV18 to TRBJ1-4; no firm D call. Per germline, CDR1 KGHSH and CDR2 LQKENI. This CDR3 has 18 amino acids. Trimming stripped 3 bases from V and 1 base from J, with 18 bases between. This chain's CDR3 is CASSPYQLLRGTNEKLFF. CDR3 nucleotide sequence: TGTGCCAGCTCACCCTACCAGCTCTTGCGGGGAACTAATGAAAAACTGTTTTTT.

V usage is TRBV25-1 and J usage is TRBJ2-7; D remains unclear. The V end lost 5 bases, the J end lost 2 bases, and 7 bases lay between the germline ends. Germline CDR1 MGHDK, CDR2 SYGVNS. The CDR3 totals 12 residues. CDR3 amino acids: CASSKGPYEQYF. The CDR3 region has the DNA TGTGCCAGCAGTAAAGGTCCCTACGAGCAGTACTTC.

This rearrangement joins TRBV6-6 to TRBJ2-2; D is ambiguous. V was shortened by 5 bases and J by 1 base, with 11 bases between the two germline ends. CDR1 is MNHNY, CDR2 SVGAGI, per germline (reference sequence). CDR3 size: 15 residues. The CDR3 here is CASSPARLNTGELFF. CDR3 bases: TGTGCCAGCAGTCCGGCAAGGTTGAACACCGGGGAGCTGTTTTTT.